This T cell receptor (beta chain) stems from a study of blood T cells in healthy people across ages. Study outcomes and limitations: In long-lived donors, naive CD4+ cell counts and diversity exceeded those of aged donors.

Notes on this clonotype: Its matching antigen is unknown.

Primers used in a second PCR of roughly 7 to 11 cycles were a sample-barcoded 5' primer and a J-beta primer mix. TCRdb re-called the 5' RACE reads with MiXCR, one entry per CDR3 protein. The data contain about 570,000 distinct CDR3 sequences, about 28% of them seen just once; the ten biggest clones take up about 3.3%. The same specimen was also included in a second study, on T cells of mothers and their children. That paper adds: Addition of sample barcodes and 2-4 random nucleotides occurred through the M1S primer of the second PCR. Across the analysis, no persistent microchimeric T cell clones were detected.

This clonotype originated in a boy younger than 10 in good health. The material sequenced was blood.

This chain's CDR3 is CASSYGKGNGYTF. As DNA, the CDR3 is TGTGCCAGCAGTTACGGCAAAGGGAACGGCTACACCTTC. The gene calls are TRBV6-2 or TRBV6-3 and TRBJ1-2; the D is unclear. There are 13 residues in the CDR3. Deletions cut 2 bases from V and 8 bases from J, with 12 bases between. Germline CDR1 is MNHEY and CDR2 is SVGEGT.